The rows below give T cell receptor beta chains drawn from one sample of a study of blood T cell repertoires in COVID-19. Clones were sequenced by immunoSEQ multiplex PCR, and TCRdb holds only the in-frame ones, with some missing. The table lists roughly 100,000 clones, about 75% of them singletons. Specimen: peripheral blood. All receptors come from a woman older than 75 with acute or convalescent COVID-19. Each CDR3 is given with its conserved first and last residue. The order of the fields is clone size, J gene, V gene, D gene, CDR3 protein, CDR3 DNA. A D gene is named only where the DNA matches it firmly. Where a row states a size, it is once, few, many or the class of an expanded clone; other rows omit it.

clone_size: .; j_call: TRBJ1-3; v_call: TRBV13; d_call: .; cdr3_aa: CASSFSDNRLSSGNTIYF; cdr3_nt: TGTGCCAGCAGCTTCTCCGATAACAGACTATCCTCTGGAAACACCATATATTTT
clone_size: .; j_call: TRBJ1-2; v_call: TRBV3-1/TRBV3-2; d_call: TRBD1; cdr3_aa: CASSKPGQGSYGYTF; cdr3_nt: TGTGCCAGCAGCAAACCGGGACAGGGCTCCTATGGCTACACCTTC
clone_size: .; j_call: TRBJ1-6; v_call: TRBV28; d_call: TRBD1; cdr3_aa: CASITGQGEYKGAPLHF; cdr3_nt: TGTGCCAGCATCACGGGACAGGGGGAGTATAAAGGTGCACCCCTCCACTTT
clone_size: .; j_call: TRBJ2-2; v_call: TRBV2; d_call: TRBD2; cdr3_aa: CASTPAGGEAGELFF; cdr3_nt: TGTGCCAGCACTCCAGCGGGAGGGGAGGCCGGGGAGCTGTTTTTT
clone_size: few; j_call: TRBJ2-3; v_call: TRBV28; d_call: TRBD2; cdr3_aa: CASRSGTTDTQYF; cdr3_nt: TGTGCCAGCAGGTCCGGGACTACTGATACGCAGTATTTT
clone_size: .; j_call: TRBJ1-6; v_call: TRBV9; d_call: .; cdr3_aa: CASSWGDSYNSPLHF; cdr3_nt: TGTGCCAGCAGTTGGGGGGACTCCTATAATTCACCCCTCCACTTT
clone_size: .; j_call: TRBJ1-1; v_call: TRBV4-3; d_call: .; cdr3_aa: CASSQQVRGTEAFF; cdr3_nt: TGCGCCAGCAGCCAACAGGTGAGGGGGACTGAAGCTTTCTTT
clone_size: .; j_call: TRBJ2-7; v_call: TRBV27; d_call: .; cdr3_aa: CASSFWATGEYEQYF; cdr3_nt: TGTGCCAGCAGTTTTTGGGCCACCGGCGAATACGAGCAGTACTTC
clone_size: .; j_call: TRBJ1-4; v_call: TRBV28; d_call: .; cdr3_aa: CASSLSGQGRGNEKLFF; cdr3_nt: TGTGCCAGCTCTCTTTCTGGGCAGGGGAGGGGTAATGAAAAACTGTTTTTT
clone_size: .; j_call: TRBJ1-2; v_call: TRBV6-1; d_call: TRBD1; cdr3_aa: CASSEAGGGYGYTF; cdr3_nt: TGTGCCAGCAGTGAAGCAGGGGGCGGTTATGGCTACACCTTC
clone_size: .; j_call: TRBJ1-4; v_call: TRBV5-1; d_call: .; cdr3_aa: CASSLRQGPGEKLFF; cdr3_nt: TGCGCCAGCAGCTTGCGTCAGGGGCCGGGTGAAAAACTGTTTTTT
clone_size: .; j_call: TRBJ2-1; v_call: TRBV19; d_call: TRBD2; cdr3_aa: CASRLRSSGVKNNEQFF; cdr3_nt: TGTGCCAGTAGGCTACGGTCTAGCGGAGTGAAAAACAATGAGCAGTTCTTC
clone_size: .; j_call: TRBJ2-7; v_call: TRBV2; d_call: TRBD1; cdr3_aa: CATGGYSYEQYF; cdr3_nt: TGTGCCACAGGGGGCTATTCCTACGAGCAGTACTTC
clone_size: .; j_call: TRBJ1-5; v_call: TRBV30; d_call: .; cdr3_aa: CAWSLGAGVQPQHF; cdr3_nt: TGTGCCTGGAGTCTCGGGGCAGGGGTACAGCCCCAGCATTTT
clone_size: .; j_call: TRBJ1-1; v_call: TRBV19; d_call: TRBD1; cdr3_aa: CASSPGTAGNTEAFF; cdr3_nt: TGTGCCAGTAGCCCAGGGACAGCCGGAAACACTGAAGCTTTCTTT
clone_size: .; j_call: TRBJ1-5; v_call: TRBV12-3/TRBV12-4; d_call: .; cdr3_aa: CASSFNGIQPQHF; cdr3_nt: TGTGCCAGCAGTTTTAACGGGATCCAGCCCCAGCATTTT
clone_size: .; j_call: TRBJ2-1; v_call: TRBV28; d_call: TRBD2; cdr3_aa: CASRAMGLAGYNEQFF; cdr3_nt: TGTGCCAGCAGGGCTATGGGACTAGCGGGGTACAATGAGCAGTTCTTC
clone_size: .; j_call: TRBJ1-6; v_call: TRBV7-3; d_call: .; cdr3_aa: CASSLRGYNSPLHF; cdr3_nt: TGTGCCAGCAGCTTAAGAGGGTACAATTCACCCCTCCACTTT
clone_size: .; j_call: TRBJ1-6; v_call: TRBV10-3; d_call: .; cdr3_aa: CAISERGPLEGSPLHF; cdr3_nt: TGTGCCATCAGTGAGCGTGGACCTTTAGAGGGCTCACCCCTCCACTTT
clone_size: .; j_call: TRBJ1-5; v_call: TRBV30; d_call: TRBD1; cdr3_aa: CAWSHGQGRQPQHF; cdr3_nt: TGTGCCTGGAGTCATGGACAGGGTAGGCAGCCCCAGCATTTT
clone_size: .; j_call: TRBJ2-2; v_call: TRBV6-5; d_call: .; cdr3_aa: CASTFQAGELFF; cdr3_nt: TGTGCCAGTACCTTTCAGGCCGGGGAGCTGTTTTTT
clone_size: .; j_call: TRBJ2-1; v_call: TRBV5-1; d_call: TRBD2; cdr3_aa: CASSWGTSGYNEQFF; cdr3_nt: TGCGCCAGCAGTTGGGGGACTAGCGGTTACAATGAGCAGTTCTTC
clone_size: .; j_call: TRBJ1-1; v_call: TRBV5-4; d_call: .; cdr3_aa: CASRYTLNTEAFF; cdr3_nt: TGTGCCAGCAGATACACCTTGAACACTGAAGCTTTCTTT
clone_size: .; j_call: TRBJ2-3; v_call: TRBV5-5; d_call: .; cdr3_aa: CASSLYNTETQYF; cdr3_nt: TGTGCCAGCAGCTTGTACAACACAGAGACGCAGTATTTT
clone_size: .; j_call: TRBJ1-2; v_call: TRBV6-5; d_call: TRBD1; cdr3_aa: CASSYSLGQSYGYTF; cdr3_nt: TGTGCCAGCAGTTACTCACTGGGACAGAGCTATGGCTACACCTTC
clone_size: .; j_call: TRBJ2-7; v_call: TRBV7-2; d_call: TRBD2; cdr3_aa: CASSLAASGLANEQYF; cdr3_nt: TGTGCCAGCAGCTTAGCCGCTAGCGGTCTTGCAAACGAGCAGTACTTC
clone_size: .; j_call: TRBJ1-3; v_call: TRBV6-5; d_call: .; cdr3_aa: CASSPYQTVKTIYF; cdr3_nt: TGTGCCAGCAGTCCATACCAGACAGTGAAGACCATATATTTT
clone_size: .; j_call: TRBJ1-3; v_call: TRBV29-1; d_call: .; cdr3_aa: CSVARGSGNTIYF; cdr3_nt: TGCAGCGTTGCCCGGGGTTCTGGAAACACCATATATTTT
clone_size: once; j_call: TRBJ2-5; v_call: TRBV11-3; d_call: .; cdr3_aa: CASSLEGGETQYF; cdr3_nt: TGTGCCAGCAGCTTGGAGGGCGGGGAGACCCAGTACTTC
clone_size: .; j_call: TRBJ1-4; v_call: TRBV4-3; d_call: .; cdr3_aa: CASSRRGNEKLFF; cdr3_nt: TGCGCCAGCAGCCGCCGGGGAAACGAAAAACTGTTTTTT
clone_size: .; j_call: TRBJ2-1; v_call: TRBV7-6; d_call: TRBD1; cdr3_aa: CASSLSRQGKMNEQFF; cdr3_nt: TGTGCCAGCAGCTTGTCCCGACAGGGGAAGATGAATGAGCAGTTCTTC
clone_size: .; j_call: TRBJ1-3; v_call: TRBV2; d_call: .; cdr3_aa: CASSAGQPGNTIYF; cdr3_nt: TGTGCCAGCAGTGCTGGACAGCCTGGAAACACCATATATTTT
clone_size: .; j_call: TRBJ2-1; v_call: TRBV11-3; d_call: TRBD2; cdr3_aa: CASSLRGGRINEQFF; cdr3_nt: TGTGCCAGCAGCTTGCGGGGGGGCCGGATCAATGAGCAGTTCTTC
clone_size: .; j_call: TRBJ2-3; v_call: TRBV5-6; d_call: TRBD2; cdr3_aa: CASSPLIAGEKYGDTQYF; cdr3_nt: TGTGCCAGCAGCCCCCTCATAGCGGGGGAAAAGTATGGAGATACGCAGTATTTT
clone_size: .; j_call: TRBJ2-5; v_call: TRBV5-6; d_call: .; cdr3_aa: CASSPGIQETQYF; cdr3_nt: TGTGCCAGCAGCCCGGGGATCCAAGAGACCCAGTACTTC
clone_size: .; j_call: TRBJ1-6; v_call: TRBV2; d_call: TRBD1; cdr3_aa: CASVGQVDNSPLHF; cdr3_nt: TGTGCCAGCGTTGGACAGGTCGATAATTCACCCCTCCACTTT
clone_size: .; j_call: TRBJ2-1; v_call: TRBV24-1; d_call: TRBD2; cdr3_aa: CATNRAGGPNEQFF; cdr3_nt: TGTGCCACCAATCGAGCGGGAGGGCCGAATGAGCAGTTCTTC
clone_size: .; j_call: TRBJ1-2; v_call: TRBV5-1; d_call: TRBD1; cdr3_aa: CASSLEGQASYGYTF; cdr3_nt: TGCGCCAGCAGCTTGGAGGGACAGGCTTCCTATGGCTACACCTTC
clone_size: .; j_call: TRBJ2-4; v_call: TRBV19; d_call: .; cdr3_aa: CAMGGTKNIQYF; cdr3_nt: TGTGCCATGGGCGGGACCAAAAACATTCAGTACTTC
clone_size: .; j_call: TRBJ1-6; v_call: TRBV5-1; d_call: .; cdr3_aa: CASSLVSQGQNNSPLHF; cdr3_nt: TGCGCCAGCAGCTTGGTTTCGCAGGGCCAAAATAATTCACCCCTCCACTTT
clone_size: once; j_call: TRBJ2-4; v_call: TRBV6-2/TRBV6-3; d_call: .; cdr3_aa: CASSYGRDLAKNIQYF; cdr3_nt: TGTGCCAGCAGTTACGGCCGGGATTTAGCCAAAAACATTCAGTACTTC
clone_size: .; j_call: TRBJ2-5; v_call: TRBV18; d_call: TRBD1; cdr3_aa: CASSPQGAGQETQYF; cdr3_nt: TGTGCCAGCTCACCGCAGGGGGCGGGCCAGGAGACCCAGTACTTC
clone_size: .; j_call: TRBJ1-1; v_call: TRBV5-1; d_call: TRBD1; cdr3_aa: CASRGGTENTEAFF; cdr3_nt: TGCGCCAGCAGGGGCGGGACAGAGAACACTGAAGCTTTCTTT
clone_size: few; j_call: TRBJ2-1; v_call: TRBV2; d_call: .; cdr3_aa: CASKGGPDRNEQFF; cdr3_nt: TGTGCCAGCAAGGGGGGGCCTGACCGCAATGAGCAGTTCTTC
clone_size: few; j_call: TRBJ2-4; v_call: TRBV6-2/TRBV6-3; d_call: .; cdr3_aa: CASSYGGVLAKNIQYF; cdr3_nt: TGTGCCAGCAGTTATGGCGGGGTCCTAGCCAAAAACATTCAGTACTTC
clone_size: .; j_call: TRBJ1-1; v_call: TRBV5-1; d_call: TRBD1; cdr3_aa: CASSLTLQGAMVTEAFF; cdr3_nt: TGCGCCAGCAGCTTGACTCTACAGGGGGCGATGGTCACTGAAGCTTTCTTT
clone_size: .; j_call: TRBJ2-7; v_call: TRBV6-6; d_call: .; cdr3_aa: CASSYPNEQYF; cdr3_nt: TGTGCCAGCAGTTACCCAAACGAGCAGTACTTC